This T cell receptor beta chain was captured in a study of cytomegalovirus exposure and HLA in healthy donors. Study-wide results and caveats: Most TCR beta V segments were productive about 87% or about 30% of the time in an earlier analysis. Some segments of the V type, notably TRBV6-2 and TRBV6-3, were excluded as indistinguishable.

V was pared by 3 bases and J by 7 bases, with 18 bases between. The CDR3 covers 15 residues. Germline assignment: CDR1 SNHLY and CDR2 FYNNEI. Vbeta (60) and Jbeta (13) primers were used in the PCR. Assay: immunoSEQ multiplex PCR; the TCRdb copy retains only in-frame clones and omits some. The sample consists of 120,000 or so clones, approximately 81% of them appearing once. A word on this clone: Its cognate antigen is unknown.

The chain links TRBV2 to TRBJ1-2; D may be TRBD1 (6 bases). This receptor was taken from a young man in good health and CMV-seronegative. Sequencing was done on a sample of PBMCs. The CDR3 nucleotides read TGTGCCAGCAGTGAGGGGGCCGGGACCCTGGCTGGCTACACCTTC. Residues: CASSEGAGTLAGYTF.